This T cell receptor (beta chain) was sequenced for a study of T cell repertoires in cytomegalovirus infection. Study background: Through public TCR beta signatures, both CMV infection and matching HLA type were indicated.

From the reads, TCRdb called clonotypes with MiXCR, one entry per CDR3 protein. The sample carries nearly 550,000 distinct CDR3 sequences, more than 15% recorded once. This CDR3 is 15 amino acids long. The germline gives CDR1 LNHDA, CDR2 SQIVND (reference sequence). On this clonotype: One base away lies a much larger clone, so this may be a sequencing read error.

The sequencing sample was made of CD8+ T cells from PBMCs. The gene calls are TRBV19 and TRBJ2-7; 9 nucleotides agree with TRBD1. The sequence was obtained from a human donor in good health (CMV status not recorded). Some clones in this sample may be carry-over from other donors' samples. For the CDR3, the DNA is TGTGCCTGTAGCCCGGGGGACAGGGCGGGGTACGAGCAGTACTTC. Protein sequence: CACSPGDRAGYEQYF. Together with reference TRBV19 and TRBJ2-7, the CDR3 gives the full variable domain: DGGITQSPKYLFRKEGQNVTLSCEQNLNHDAMYWYRQDPGQGLRLIYYSQIVNDFQKGDIAEGYSVSREKKESFPLTVTSAQKNPTAFYLCACSPGDRAGYEQYFGPGTRLTVT.